Below, 26 T cell receptor beta chains from the same sample are listed, as sequenced in a study of T cell responses to AZD1222 COVID-19 vaccine. Libraries were prepared by immunoSEQ multiplex PCR; TCRdb keeps only in-frame clonotypes and omits some of them. The table has about 80,000 clones, approximately 83% seen once; the top ten hold over 9.5%. This material consisted of peripheral blood, taken 28 days after the second AZD1222 dose. These receptors were taken from an adult who received the AZD1222 COVID-19 vaccine.

The V call is TRBV18, the J call TRBJ2-1; 9 bases are shared with TRBD1. Looked up from germline, CDR1 is KGHSH and CDR2 is LQKENI. After removal of 3 bases from V and 8 bases from J, the junction contained 8 bases not matched to a gene. The CDR3 totals 15 residues. The CDR3 sequence is CASSPGGTGWHEQFF. CDR3 nucleotides: TGTGCCAGCTCACCGGGCGGGACAGGGTGGCATGAGCAGTTCTTC.

The table lists this clone with a count of one. This sequence joins TRBV19 and TRBJ2-3; 13 bases agree with TRBD2. The CDR3 totals 17 residues. Germline CDR1 and CDR2: LNHDA and SQIVND (reference sequence). V trimming: 1 base; J trimming: 4 bases; junction bases outside the gene matches: 5. The CDR3 DNA follows: TGTGCCAGTAGTATAGGGAAAACTAGCGGGGGGGCAGATACGCAGTATTTT. Translated, it gives CASSIGKTSGGADTQYF.

The chain is built from TRBV19 and TRBJ1-6, with D maybe TRBD1 (5 bases). Trimming pared 6 bases from V and 0 bases from J, leaving 9 bases between. Germline lookup yields CDR1 LNHDA and CDR2 SQIVND (reference sequence). The CDR3 loop spans 15 amino acids. The CDR3 is CASSPQGSYNSPLHF. The CDR3 nucleotides are TGTGCCAGTAGCCCCCAGGGCTCCTATAATTCACCCCTCCACTTT.

The V and J genes are TRBV5-4 and TRBJ2-1; 8 nucleotides align to TRBD2. This CDR3 spans 15 amino acids. The germline gives CDR1 SGHNT, CDR2 YYREEE (reference sequence). V trimming: 2 bases; J trimming: 1 base; junction bases outside the gene matches: 2. CDR3 nucleotides: TGTGCCAGCAGCTTAGTAGCGGGATCCTACAATGAGCAGTTCTTC. It encodes CASSLVAGSYNEQFF.

CDR3: CASSLTGGPTVNEKLFF. CDR3 DNA sequence: TGTGCCAGCAGCTTAACGGGAGGACCCACAGTTAATGAAAAACTGTTTTTT. The J gene is TRBJ1-4, the V gene TRBV7-6; no clear D gene. The V end lost 2 bases, the J end lost 4 bases, and 17 bases lay between the germline ends. CDR1 and CDR2 (germline): SGHVS, FNYEAQ. The CDR3 is made up of 17 amino acids.

V and J are TRBV5-6 and TRBJ1-1, with D hard to call. The CDR3 is made up of 13 amino acids. Germline-derived CDR1 and CDR2 are SGHDT and YYEEEE. V was clipped by 3 bases and J by 4 bases, with 10 bases between them. The CDR3 DNA reads as TGTGCCAGCAGCTGGACGGGTGCCACTGAAGCTTTCTTT. It yields the protein CASSWTGATEAFF. The whole variable domain, remainder taken from reference TRBV5-6 and TRBJ1-1, is DAGVTQSPTHLIKTRGQQVTLRCSPKSGHDTVSWYQQALGQGPQFIFQYYEEEERQRGNFPDRFSGHQFPNYSSELNVNALLLGDSALYLCASSWTGATEAFFGQGTRLTVV.

The chain joins TRBV30 to TRBJ1-5; no reliable D call. Trimming pared 6 bases from V and 4 bases from J, leaving 10 bases between. Germline values: CDR1 GTSNPN, CDR2 SVGIG (reference sequence). The CDR3 is 12 residues long. DNA of the CDR3: TGTGCCTGCTCTACACTTAATCAGCCCCAGCATTTT. It specifies CACSTLNQPQHF.

The CDR3 bases are TGTGCCAGCAGCTTGTATGGGGGGCTAGGGGGCTACACCTTC. As protein: CASSLYGGLGGYTF. The chain links TRBV5-4 to TRBJ1-2; possibly TRBD1 for D (6 bases). V was shortened by 1 base and J by 8 bases, with 15 bases between the two germline ends. Germline lookup yields CDR1 SGHNT and CDR2 YYREEE (reference sequence). The CDR3 length is 14 residues.

This clone showed up just once. V and J are TRBV6-1 and TRBJ1-2, with TRBD1 matching over 8 bases. V dropped 3 bases and J dropped 8; count of bases not matched to a gene: 8. In germline, CDR1 is MNHNS, CDR2 SASEGT. The CDR3 length is 14 residues. The CDR3 nucleotides read TGTGCCAGCAGTGATGGACAGGGAATTGACGGCTACACCTTC. The encoded protein is CASSDGQGIDGYTF.

Only one count was recorded for this clone. The chain combines TRBV11-2 with TRBJ2-7, with TRBD1 matching over 8 bases. The CDR3 runs 16 residues. The germline V gene has CDR1 SGHAT and CDR2 FQNNGV. V lost 5 bases and J lost 5; bases outside the gene matches: 14. CDR3 residues: CASSQPTMGQVNEQYF. The CDR3 DNA follows: TGTGCCAGCAGCCAACCGACCATGGGACAGGTTAACGAGCAGTACTTC.

The chain employs TRBV7-8 and TRBJ1-6; D is ambiguous. The CDR3 extends over 17 amino acids. The V gene lost 0 bases and the J gene lost 8 bases, with 17 bases spanning the gap. Germline loops: CDR1 SGHVS, CDR2 FQNEAQ. The CDR3 DNA follows: TGTGCCAGCAGCTTAGCGGGGATCGAAACCGTGGATTCACCCCTCCACTTT. Translated: CASSLAGIETVDSPLHF.

As concerns this clone: The germline gene is not matched at one end of the junction; a read error may be the cause. The chain joins TRBV7-7 to TRBJ2-5; the match to TRBD1 covers 8 bases. The CDR3 sequence is 13 residues long. Germline loops: CDR1 SSHAT, CDR2 FNYEAQ (reference sequence). The CDR3 sequence is CASSLGQGGTQYF. The CDR3 DNA follows: TGTGCTAGCAGCTTAGGACAGGGAGGGACCCAGTACTTC.

This clone was seen a few times. V and J are TRBV19 and TRBJ2-1; no definite D call. The germline V and J ends were trimmed by 3 bases and 10 bases, with 10 bases remaining between them. The germline CDR1 and CDR2 sequences are LNHDA and SQIVND (reference sequence). This CDR3 comprises 12 residues. CDR3 amino acids: CASSIPLREQFF. In DNA, the CDR3 is TGTGCCAGTAGTATTCCCCTTAGAGAGCAGTTCTTC. Looking up the rest from reference TRBV19 and TRBJ2-1 gives the full variable domain: DGGITQSPKYLFRKEGQNVTLSCEQNLNHDAMYWYRQDPGQGLRLIYYSQIVNDFQKGDIAEGYSVSREKKESFPLTVTSAQKNPTAFYLCASSIPLREQFFGPGTRLTVL.

The gene calls are TRBV6-4 and TRBJ2-5, with 12 bases that match TRBD2. J gave up 5 bases and V 6 bases, and 22 bases lay outside the gene matches. The germline CDR1 and CDR2 sequences are MRHNA and SNTAGT. There are 20 residues in the CDR3. The DNA for the CDR3 is TGTGCCAGCAGAGACAGGGGACCCCCTCTAGCGGGGGGGCACTTGGAGACCCAGTACTTC. Translating gives CASRDRGPPLAGGHLETQYF.

The V call is TRBV9, the J call TRBJ2-2, with TRBD1 as a possible D gene (5 bases). The germline V and J ends were trimmed by 6 bases and 6 bases, with 15 bases remaining between them. Germline V CDR1 and CDR2: SGDLS, YYNGEE. The CDR3 contains 14 residues. CDR3 sequence reads: CASTFSPRAGELFF. The CDR3 bases are TGTGCCAGCACCTTTTCCCCCAGGGCCGGGGAGCTGTTTTTT.

This chain links TRBV5-1 with TRBJ2-1; weak D call: TRBD2 (7 bases). Trimming took 3 bases from V and 6 from J, leaving 19 bases between them. The CDR3 has 16 residues. The germline gives CDR1 SGHRS, CDR2 YFSETQ. The CDR3 nucleotides read TGCGCCAGCAGCTATGAATCGGGGGGCCTGGGCAATGAGCAGTTCTTC. Encoded protein: CASSYESGGLGNEQFF.

J is TRBJ2-6 and V is TRBV25-1; 8 positions match TRBD1. There are 16 residues in the CDR3. CDR1 and CDR2 (germline): MGHDK, SYGVNS. J lost 5 bases, V lost 3 bases, and 6 bases had no gene match. CDR3 DNA sequence: TGTGCCAGCAGTGAGTTACAGGGGGAGAGGGCCAACGTCCTGACTTTC. As protein: CASSELQGERANVLTF.

This chain uses TRBV28 with TRBJ2-2; D is ambiguous. Germline values: CDR1 MDHEN, CDR2 SYDVKM. Trimming removed 8 bases at V and 1 base at J, with 20 bases between. The CDR3 sequence is 17 residues long. The CDR3 coding sequence is TGTGCCAGCTGCCCAGACACAACCCCATGGAACACCGGGGAGCTGTTTTTT. This codes for CASCPDTTPWNTGELFF.

This sequence joins TRBV28 and TRBJ2-3; 7 bases align to TRBD2. With 6 bases clipped from V and 2 bases from J, the junction kept 11 bases outside the gene matches. This CDR3 spans 16 amino acids. From germline, CDR1 is MDHEN and CDR2 SYDVKM. The CDR3: CASSASGLRITDTQYF. Here the CDR3 DNA reads TGTGCCAGCAGCGCTAGCGGCTTACGTATCACAGATACGCAGTATTTT.

The chain joins TRBV6-5 to TRBJ1-2; maybe TRBD1 (5 bases). V dropped 5 bases and J dropped 3 bases, with 13 bases sitting between them. This CDR3 region has 14 residues. Germline CDR1 reads MNHEY; CDR2 reads SVGAGI. CDR3 sequence reads: CASSMGRADYGYTF. The CDR3, as DNA: TGTGCCAGCAGTATGGGCAGGGCTGACTATGGCTACACCTTC.

V and J are TRBV5-5 and TRBJ2-1, with D perhaps TRBD1 or TRBD2 (6 bases each). Germline CDR1 and CDR2: SGHKS and YYEKEE (reference sequence). The CDR3 is 15 residues long. V was shortened by 2 bases and J by 5 bases, with 14 bases between the two germline ends. This CDR3 reads CASSFRGARNNEQFF. CDR3 coding DNA: TGTGCCAGCAGCTTTAGGGGGGCCAGGAACAATGAGCAGTTCTTC. The variable domain in full, completed from reference TRBV5-5 and TRBJ2-1, reads DAGVTQSPTHLIKTRGQQVTLRCSPISGHKSVSWYQQVLGQGPQFIFQYYEKEERGRGNFPDRFSARQFPNYSSELNVNALLLGDSALYLCASSFRGARNNEQFFGPGTRLTVL.

The gene calls are TRBV3-1 (or the pseudogene TRBV3-2) and TRBJ1-5, with 9 bases lining up with TRBD1. The CDR3 extends over 15 amino acids. V was clipped by 5 bases and J by 4 bases; unmatched bases: 6. In germline, CDR1 is LGHDT, CDR2 YNNKEL (reference sequence). In nucleotides, the CDR3 is TGTGCCAGCAGCAGGGGGACAGGGCTGAATCAGCCCCAGCATTTT. The encoded protein is CASSRGTGLNQPQHF.

This chain links TRBV6-1 with TRBJ2-7; D unclear. This CDR3 has 11 residues. The V end lost 1 base, the J end lost 7 bases, and 5 bases lay between the germline ends. Germline V gene data show CDR1 as MNHNS and CDR2 as SASEGT. This chain's CDR3 is CASSEGREQYF. In nucleotides, the CDR3 is TGTGCCAGCAGTGAAGGAAGGGAGCAGTACTTC.

The chain is built from TRBV4-1 and TRBJ2-2; 8 bases line up with TRBD2. The CDR3 contains 19 residues. The germline V gene encodes CDR1 MGHRA and CDR2 YSYEKL. V gave up 3 bases and J gave up 0 bases; unmatched junction bases: 12. CDR3 sequence reads: CASSQPLTSVTSNTGELFF. The CDR3 coding sequence is TGCGCCAGCAGCCAGCCCCTGACTAGCGTTACCTCGAACACCGGGGAGCTGTTTTTT.

V is TRBV9 and J is TRBJ2-1; no definite D call. The germline gives CDR1 SGDLS, CDR2 YYNGEE. This CDR3 has 16 residues. V was clipped by 0 bases and J by 0 bases, with 10 bases between them. The CDR3 here is CASSVAKKYSYNEQFF. The DNA for the CDR3 is TGTGCCAGCAGCGTAGCAAAGAAATACTCCTACAATGAGCAGTTCTTC.

The chain is built from TRBV6-4 and TRBJ2-1, with 11 nucleotides matching TRBD2. Germline V gene sequence: CDR1 MRHNA, CDR2 SNTAGT. V trimming: 4 bases; J trimming: 9 bases; junction bases outside the gene matches: 8. The CDR3 sequence is 15 residues long. Written as DNA, the CDR3 is TGTGCCAGCAGTGCCGGTAGCGGGGGGGCCGGTGAGCAGTTCTTC. Translated: CASSAGSGGAGEQFF.